This TCR beta chain was observed in a study of T cells in Graves' hyperthyroidism and ophthalmopathy. This CDR3 has 14 amino acids. The ends were cut back, 7 bases at V and 1 base at J, with 13 bases in the middle. Germline V gene lookup returns CDR1 SNHLY and CDR2 FYNNEI. TCR beta CDR3 sequences were amplified from RNA transcripts. When the TCR CDR3 underwent first-round RT-PCR, the HTBI primer set was used. Each CDR3 protein gets one entry after TCRdb re-called the multiplex PCR reads with MiXCR. The data show 500,000 to 800,000 distinct CDR3 sequences, less than 45% seen once. The chain uses TRBV2 and TRBJ2-5; D assignment may be TRBD1 or TRBD2 (5 bases each). Sequencing was done on a sample of peripheral blood or thyroid tissue (not recorded which). The source is an adult man with Graves' disease, either hyperthyroidism or ophthalmopathy (not recorded which). The CDR3 loop reads CASTWDPAQETQYF. CDR3 nucleotide sequence: TGTGCCAGCACCTGGGACCCCGCCCAAGAGACCCAGTACTTC.